These 19 T cell receptor beta chains originate from one sample sequenced in a study of T cells in Graves' hyperthyroidism and ophthalmopathy. Amplified regions were TCR beta CDR3 sequences from RNA transcripts. First-round RT-PCR of the TCR CDR3 relied on the HTBI primer set. TCRdb recomputed calls from the multiplex PCR reads with MiXCR, one row per CDR3 protein. The sample shows fewer than 400,000 distinct CDR3 sequences, more than 15% of them seen only once. Sequenced sample: blood. The receptors were gathered from a woman between 18 and 30 years old with Graves' hyperthyroidism that later progressed to Graves' ophthalmopathy.

Ten or more counts support this clonotype. The V gene is TRBV6-2 or TRBV6-3, the J gene TRBJ2-7; TRBD1 matches at 9 bases. Germline V gene data show CDR1 as MNHEY and CDR2 as SVGEGT. The V gene end was trimmed by 6 bases and the J gene end by 2 bases; junction bases not matched to a gene: 17. CDR3 size: 18 residues. Here the CDR3 reads CASSHLTRTGAGTYEQYF. CDR3 in DNA: TGTGCCAGCAGCCACCTTACCCGGACAGGGGCTGGCACCTACGAGCAGTACTTC.

On this clonotype: A much larger clone sits a single nucleotide away, making a read error possible. The rearrangement links TRBV30 to TRBJ1-4, with D perhaps TRBD1 (6 bases). V shed 1 base and J shed 7 bases, with 16 bases lying between them. The length of the CDR3 is 15 residues. Looked up from germline, CDR1 is GTSNPN and CDR2 is SVGIG (reference sequence). The CDR3 spells CAWSAPGTSTEKLFF. The CDR3 DNA reads TGTGCCTGGAGTGCCCCCGGGACAAGTACTGAAAAACTGTTTTTT.

The rearrangement uses TRBV4-3 and TRBJ2-1, with TRBD2 as a possible D gene (6 bases). V gave up 2 bases and J gave up 4 bases, with 9 bases separating them. Germline V gene data show CDR1 as LGHNA and CDR2 as YSLEER. The CDR3 loop spans 14 amino acids. The CDR3 here is CASSQSGVYNEQFF. The DNA for the CDR3 is TGCGCCAGCAGCCAATCGGGGGTTTACAATGAGCAGTTCTTC.

Many counts were recorded for this clonotype. The V and J genes are TRBV7-9 and TRBJ2-1, with 8 bases that match TRBD1. The V gene's germline CDR1 is SEHNR and CDR2 FQNEAQ (reference sequence). The junction had 6 bases not matched to a gene; V was cut back by 3 bases and J by 8 bases. This CDR3 has 14 amino acids. CDR3 loop: CASSFIRGPDEQFF. The DNA of the CDR3 is TGTGCCAGCAGCTTTATCAGGGGGCCGGATGAGCAGTTCTTC.

V and J are TRBV18 and TRBJ2-3, with 9 bases fitting TRBD1. Looked up from germline, CDR1 is KGHSH and CDR2 is LQKENI. Trimming cost V 2 bases and J 3 bases; bases outside gene matches: 12. CDR3 length: 18 residues. The CDR3, as DNA: TGTGCCAGCTCACCATACCTTGGGACAGGGAGAGGAACAGATACGCAGTATTTT. Amino acids: CASSPYLGTGRGTDTQYF.

The gene calls are TRBV11-2 and TRBJ2-7, with TRBD2 as a possible D gene (5 bases). The germline CDR1 and CDR2 sequences are SGHAT and FQNNGV. The V and J ends lost 5 bases and 0 bases respectively, with 17 bases between them. CDR3 length equals 16 residues. CDR3: CASSPHGAGHSYEQYF. CDR3 nucleotides: TGTGCCAGCAGCCCCCACGGTGCGGGCCACTCCTACGAGCAGTACTTC.

The CDR3 region is CASRLLQGQSNYGYTF. CDR3 coding DNA: TGTGCCAGCAGGCTTCTCCAGGGACAGTCGAACTATGGCTACACCTTC. The chain is built from TRBV7-9 and TRBJ1-2; TRBD1 agrees at 7 bases. This CDR3 has 16 amino acids. Trimming took 6 bases from V and 2 from J; bases not matched to a gene: 12. The V gene's germline CDR1 is SEHNR and CDR2 FQNEAQ (reference sequence).

This clonotype was counted many times. The chain has TRBV27 and TRBJ2-5, with 9 bases that match TRBD1. V lost 3 bases to trimming and J lost 4 bases; unmatched junction nucleotides: 6. Germline CDR1 and CDR2: MNHEY and SMNVEV (reference sequence). The CDR3 extends over 15 amino acids. CDR3 residues: CASSLRTGDVETQYF. CDR3 in DNA: TGTGCCAGCAGTTTGCGGACAGGGGACGTAGAGACCCAGTACTTC.

This clonotype has only a few counts. The chain has TRBV5-6 and TRBJ1-2, with D hard to call. V was shortened by 4 bases and J by 5 bases, with 18 bases between the two germline ends. The CDR3 loop spans 15 amino acids. Per germline, CDR1 SGHDT and CDR2 YYEEEE. The DNA of the CDR3 is TGTGCCAGCAGCCTTGGTTTTACAGCCAGATATGGCTACACCTTC. Amino acid sequence: CASSLGFTARYGYTF.

This clonotype was seen once. The chain has TRBV30 and TRBJ1-3; no clear D. The CDR3 has 14 amino acids. CDR1 is GTSNPN and CDR2 is SVGIG in the germline V gene (reference sequence). The V gene lost 8 bases and the J gene lost 0 bases, with 14 bases spanning the gap. The CDR3 spells CARIQVFSGNTIYF. The CDR3 nucleotides are TGTGCCCGGATTCAGGTCTTCTCTGGAAACACCATATATTTT.

Regarding this clonotype: This may arise from a read error, as a much more abundant clone is one base away. The chain joins TRBV30 to TRBJ2-5; 9 nucleotides match TRBD2. Germline CDR1 GTSNPN, CDR2 SVGIG (reference sequence). V was pared by 5 bases and J by 4 bases, with 5 bases of the junction left unmatched. The CDR3 extends over 13 amino acids. The CDR3 here is CAWEGLAAETQYF. The CDR3 DNA reads as TGTGCCTGGGAGGGACTAGCTGCAGAGACCCAGTACTTC.

Regarding this clonotype: A read error may produce the germline difference seen at one junction end. The J gene is TRBJ2-5, the V gene TRBV9; TRBD1 is a possible D gene (5 bases). This CDR3 is built from 15 residues. Per germline, CDR1 SGDLS and CDR2 YYNGEE. The CDR3 DNA is TGTGCCAGCAGCGTAGGGGGCGCTTCCCAAGAGACCCAGTGCTTC. This sequence encodes CASSVGGASQETQCF.

As to this clonotype: The germline gene is not matched at one end of the junction; a read error may be the cause. V gene TRBV7-2 combines with J gene TRBJ2-7; TRBD2 matches 9 bases. There are 14 residues in the CDR3. Germline V gene data show CDR1 as SGHTA and CDR2 as FQGNSA. The CDR3 protein is CATSAGGPHYEQYF. CDR3 nucleotides: TGTGCCACCAGCGCGGGAGGGCCCCACTACGAGCAGTACTTC. Full variable domain (remainder filled in from reference TRBV7-2 and TRBJ2-7): GAGVSQSPSNKVTEKGKDVELRCDPISGHTALYWYRQSLGQGLEFLIYFQGNSAPDKSGLPSDRFSAERTGGSVSTLTIQRTQQEDSAVYLCATSAGGPHYEQYFGPGTRLTVT.

This clonotype has at least ten counts. V is TRBV27 and J is TRBJ2-1; 10 bases fit TRBD1. This CDR3 contains 13 residues. Germline CDR1 reads MNHEY; CDR2 reads SMNVEV (reference sequence). The V and J ends lost 5 bases and 12 bases, in that order; junction bases with no gene match: 7. DNA for the CDR3: TGTGCCAGCAGTCCCCGACAGGGGGCGTCGCAGTTCTTC. It specifies CASSPRQGASQFF.

This clonotype was counted at least ten times. The chain recombines TRBV27 with TRBJ2-1, with D possibly TRBD1 on 6 matching bases. The CDR3 runs 15 residues. Deletions cut 7 bases from V and 5 bases from J, with 18 bases between. Germline CDR1 and CDR2: MNHEY and SMNVEV (reference sequence). CDR3 sequence: CASIAGAGWDNEQFF. Written as DNA, the CDR3 is TGTGCCAGCATCGCAGGGGCCGGGTGGGACAATGAGCAGTTCTTC.

This clonotype occurred a few times. V and J are TRBV27 and TRBJ2-3; TRBD1 is a possible D gene (6 bases). Trimming cost V 5 bases and J 0 bases, with 12 bases left between them. Germline lookup yields CDR1 MNHEY and CDR2 SMNVEV (reference sequence). This CDR3 has 15 amino acids. The CDR3 loop is CASSPTGPSTDTQYF. The CDR3 nucleotides read TGTGCCAGCAGTCCCACAGGGCCTAGCACAGATACGCAGTATTTT.

This clonotype was seen repeatedly, ten times or more. J is TRBJ2-5 and V is TRBV5-6; possibly TRBD1 or TRBD2 for D (6 bases each). This CDR3 comprises 14 residues. Germline-derived CDR1 and CDR2 are SGHDT and YYEEEE. The V gene lost 0 bases and the J gene lost 4 bases, with 10 bases spanning the gap. CDR3 loop: CASSLAGGRETQYF. DNA for the CDR3: TGTGCCAGCAGCTTGGCCGGGGGCAGAGAGACCCAGTACTTC.

This clonotype was detected a few times. The chain employs TRBV10-2 and TRBJ2-4; 7 nucleotides align to TRBD2. Germline V lookup: CDR1 WSHSY, CDR2 SAAADI. The J segment lost 5 bases and the V segment lost 0 bases, leaving 7 bases of the junction unmatched. This CDR3 is built from 16 residues. The CDR3 coding sequence is TGCGCCAGCAGTGAGTCGATCGGACTAGGCCAAAACATTCAGTACTTC. The encoded protein is CASSESIGLGQNIQYF.

The V call is TRBV20-1, the J call TRBJ1-2, with 8 nucleotides matching TRBD1. Germline V gene sequence: CDR1 DFQATT, CDR2 SNEGSKA (reference sequence). The CDR3 contains 15 residues. Germline trimming cut 1 base from V and 6 bases from J; bases unmatched to any gene: 10. CDR3 amino acids: CSARGAVGQGDGYTF. The CDR3 nucleotides are TGCAGTGCTAGAGGGGCCGTAGGACAGGGAGATGGCTACACCTTC.